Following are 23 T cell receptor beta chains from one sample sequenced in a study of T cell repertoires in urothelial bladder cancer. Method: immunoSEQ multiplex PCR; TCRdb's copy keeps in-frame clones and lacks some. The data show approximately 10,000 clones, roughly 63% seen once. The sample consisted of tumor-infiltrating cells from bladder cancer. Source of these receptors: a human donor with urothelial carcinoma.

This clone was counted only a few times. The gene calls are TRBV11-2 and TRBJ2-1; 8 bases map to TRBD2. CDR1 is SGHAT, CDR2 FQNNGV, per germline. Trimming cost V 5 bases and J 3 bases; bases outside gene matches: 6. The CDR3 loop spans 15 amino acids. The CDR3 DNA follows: TGTGCCAGCAGCGACACTAGCGGCCACTACAATGAGCAGTTCTTC. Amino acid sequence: CASSDTSGHYNEQFF.

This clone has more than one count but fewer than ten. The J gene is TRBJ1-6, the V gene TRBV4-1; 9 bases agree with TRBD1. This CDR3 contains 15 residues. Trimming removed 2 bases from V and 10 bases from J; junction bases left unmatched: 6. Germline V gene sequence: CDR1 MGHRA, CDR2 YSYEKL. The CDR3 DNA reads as TGCGCCAGCAGCCAATCGGGGACAGGGAACTCACCCCTCCACTTT. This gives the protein CASSQSGTGNSPLHF.

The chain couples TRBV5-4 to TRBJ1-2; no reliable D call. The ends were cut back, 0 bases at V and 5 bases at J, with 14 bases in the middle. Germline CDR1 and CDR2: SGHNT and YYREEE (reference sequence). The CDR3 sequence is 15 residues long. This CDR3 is CASSLGPGILYGYTF. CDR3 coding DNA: TGTGCCAGCAGCTTGGGACCCGGGATTCTATATGGCTACACCTTC.

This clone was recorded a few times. The CDR3 bases are TGTGCCAGCAGTTTGGCGGGGTATTCACCCCTCCACTTT. This encodes CASSLAGYSPLHF. The chain employs TRBV28 and TRBJ1-6; D gene uncertain. This CDR3 region has 13 residues. Germline-derived CDR1 and CDR2 are MDHEN and SYDVKM. The germline V and J ends were trimmed by 3 bases and 8 bases, with 8 bases remaining between them.

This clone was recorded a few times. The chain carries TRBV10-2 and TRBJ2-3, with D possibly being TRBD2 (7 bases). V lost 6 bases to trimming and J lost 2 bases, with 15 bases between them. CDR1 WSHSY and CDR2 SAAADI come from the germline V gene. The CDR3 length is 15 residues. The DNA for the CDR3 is TGCGCCAGCAGAATGGGGGGGCTCGACACAGATACGCAGTATTTT. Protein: CASRMGGLDTDTQYF.

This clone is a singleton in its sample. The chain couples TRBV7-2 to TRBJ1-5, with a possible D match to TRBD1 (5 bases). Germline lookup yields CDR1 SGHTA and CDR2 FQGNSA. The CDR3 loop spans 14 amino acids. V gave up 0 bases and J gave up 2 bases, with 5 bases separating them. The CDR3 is CASSLAGGNQPQHF. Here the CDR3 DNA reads TGTGCCAGCAGCTTAGCAGGGGGCAATCAGCCCCAGCATTTT. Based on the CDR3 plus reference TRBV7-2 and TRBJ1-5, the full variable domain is GAGVSQSPSNKVTEKGKDVELRCDPISGHTALYWYRQSLGQGLEFLIYFQGNSAPDKSGLPSDRFSAERTGGSVSTLTIQRTQQEDSAVYLCASSLAGGNQPQHFGDGTRLSIL.

This CDR3 reads CASSFSPSYEQYF. The CDR3 region has the DNA TGTGCCAGCAGCTTCAGCCCTTCCTACGAGCAGTACTTC. V and J are TRBV11-2 and TRBJ2-7; D is unclear. CDR1 and CDR2 from the germline V gene are SGHAT and FQNNGV. CDR3 length: 13 amino acids. V lost 3 bases and J 1 base, leaving 7 bases between the germline ends.

CDR3 sequence reads: CASSGTGWNTEAFF. The CDR3 nucleotides are TGTGCCAGCAGCGGGACAGGGTGGAACACTGAAGCTTTCTTT. V gene TRBV2 combines with J gene TRBJ1-1; 9 bases align to TRBD1. The CDR3 loop spans 14 amino acids. Germline-derived CDR1 and CDR2 are SNHLY and FYNNEI. The V gene end was trimmed by 6 bases and the J gene end by 1 base; junction bases not matched to a gene: 3. Full variable domain (missing parts from reference TRBV2 and TRBJ1-1): EPEVTQTPSHQVTQMGQEVILRCVPISNHLYFYWYRQILGQKVEFLVSFYNNEISEKSEIFDDQFSVERPDGSNFTLKIRSTKLEDSAMYFCASSGTGWNTEAFFGQGTRLTVV.

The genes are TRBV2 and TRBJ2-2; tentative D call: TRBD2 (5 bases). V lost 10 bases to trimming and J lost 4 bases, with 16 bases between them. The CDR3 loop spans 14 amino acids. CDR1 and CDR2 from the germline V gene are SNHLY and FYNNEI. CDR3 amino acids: CATSLPLRTGELFF. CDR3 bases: TGTGCCACTAGCCTCCCCTTGCGCACCGGGGAGCTGTTTTTT.

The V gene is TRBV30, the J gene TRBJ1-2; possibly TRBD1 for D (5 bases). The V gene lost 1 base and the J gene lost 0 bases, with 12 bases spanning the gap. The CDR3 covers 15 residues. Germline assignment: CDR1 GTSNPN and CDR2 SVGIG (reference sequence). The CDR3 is CAWSGGTNPNYGYTF. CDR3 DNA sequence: TGTGCCTGGAGTGGCGGGACGAACCCTAACTATGGCTACACCTTC. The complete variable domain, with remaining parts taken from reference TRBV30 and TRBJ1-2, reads SQTIHQWPATLVQPVGSPLSLECTVEGTSNPNLYWYRQAAGRGLQLLFYSVGIGQISSEVPQNLSASRPQDRQFILSSKKLLLSDSGFYLCAWSGGTNPNYGYTFGSGTRLTVV.

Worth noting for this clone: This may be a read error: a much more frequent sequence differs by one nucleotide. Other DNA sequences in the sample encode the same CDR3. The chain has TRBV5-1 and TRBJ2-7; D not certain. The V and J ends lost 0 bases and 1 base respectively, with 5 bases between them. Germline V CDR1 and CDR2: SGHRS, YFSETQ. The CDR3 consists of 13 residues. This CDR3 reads CASSLDNSYEQYF. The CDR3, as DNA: TGCGCCAGCAGCTTGGACAATTCCTACGAGCAGTACTTC.

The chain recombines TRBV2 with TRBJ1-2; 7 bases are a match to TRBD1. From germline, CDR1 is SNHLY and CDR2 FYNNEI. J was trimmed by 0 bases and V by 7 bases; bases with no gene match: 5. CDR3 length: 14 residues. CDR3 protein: CASIRQGANYGYTF. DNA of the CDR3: TGTGCCAGCATCCGACAGGGAGCTAACTATGGCTACACCTTC.

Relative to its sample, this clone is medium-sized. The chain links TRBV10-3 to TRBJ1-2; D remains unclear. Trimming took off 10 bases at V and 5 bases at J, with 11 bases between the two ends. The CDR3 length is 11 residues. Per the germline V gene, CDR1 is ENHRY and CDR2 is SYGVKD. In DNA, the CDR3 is TGTGCCACTTACTCTGGTTATGGCTACACCTTC. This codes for CATYSGYGYTF.

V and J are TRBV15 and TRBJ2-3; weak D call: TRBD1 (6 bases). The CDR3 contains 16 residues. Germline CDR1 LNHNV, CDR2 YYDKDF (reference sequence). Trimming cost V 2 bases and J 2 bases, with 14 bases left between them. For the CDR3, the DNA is TGTGCCACCAGCAGACAAACAGGGTTAATCACAGATACGCAGTATTTT. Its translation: CATSRQTGLITDTQYF.

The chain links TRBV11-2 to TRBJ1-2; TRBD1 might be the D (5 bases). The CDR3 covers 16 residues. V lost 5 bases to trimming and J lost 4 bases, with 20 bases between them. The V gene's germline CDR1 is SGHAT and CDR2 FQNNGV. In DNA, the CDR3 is TGTGCCAGCAGCCCGGGGCGGGGACTCTCTGGCTATGGCTACACCTTC. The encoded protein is CASSPGRGLSGYGYTF.

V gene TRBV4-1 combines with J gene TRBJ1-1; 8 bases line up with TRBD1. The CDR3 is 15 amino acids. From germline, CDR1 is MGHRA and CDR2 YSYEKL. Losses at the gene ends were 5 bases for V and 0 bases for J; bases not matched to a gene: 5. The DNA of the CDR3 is TGCGCCAGCAGCGGGGGACAGGACTTGAACACTGAAGCTTTCTTT. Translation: CASSGGQDLNTEAFF.

This chain's CDR3 is CATSRVYSSLAFF. CDR3 sequence (DNA): TGTGCCACCAGCAGAGTATATTCCTCGTTGGCTTTCTTT. The rearrangement joins TRBV15 to TRBJ1-1; D ambiguous. Germline V lookup: CDR1 LNHNV, CDR2 YYDKDF (reference sequence). The CDR3 is made up of 13 amino acids. Trimming left V 1 base short and J 11 bases short, with 14 bases between. The variable domain in full, completed from reference TRBV15 and TRBJ1-1, reads DAMVIQNPRYQVTQFGKPVTLSCSQTLNHNVMYWYQQKSSQAPKLLFHYYDKDFNNEADTPDNFQSRRPNTSFCFLDIRSPGLGDTAMYLCATSRVYSSLAFFGQGTRLTVV.

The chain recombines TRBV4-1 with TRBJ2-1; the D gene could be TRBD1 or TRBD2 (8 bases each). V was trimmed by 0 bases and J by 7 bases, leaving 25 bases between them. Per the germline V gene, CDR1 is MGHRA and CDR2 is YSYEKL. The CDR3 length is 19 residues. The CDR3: CASSQDPRGGAGGWNEQFF. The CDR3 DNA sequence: TGCGCCAGCAGCCAAGACCCCCGGGGGGGGGCAGGGGGCTGGAATGAGCAGTTCTTC.

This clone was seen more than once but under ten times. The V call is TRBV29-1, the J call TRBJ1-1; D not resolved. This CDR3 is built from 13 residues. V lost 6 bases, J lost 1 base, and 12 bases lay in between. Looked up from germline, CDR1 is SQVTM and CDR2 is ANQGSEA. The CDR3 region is CSVARGENTEAFF. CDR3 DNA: TGCAGCGTCGCTCGGGGAGAGAACACTGAAGCTTTCTTT.

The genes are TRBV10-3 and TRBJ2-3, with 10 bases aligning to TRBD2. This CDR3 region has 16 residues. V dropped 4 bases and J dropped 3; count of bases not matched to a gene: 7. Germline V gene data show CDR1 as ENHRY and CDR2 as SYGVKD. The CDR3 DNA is TGTGCCATCAGTGTGGCTAGCGGGGGAGCAACAGATACGCAGTATTTT. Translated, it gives CAISVASGGATDTQYF.

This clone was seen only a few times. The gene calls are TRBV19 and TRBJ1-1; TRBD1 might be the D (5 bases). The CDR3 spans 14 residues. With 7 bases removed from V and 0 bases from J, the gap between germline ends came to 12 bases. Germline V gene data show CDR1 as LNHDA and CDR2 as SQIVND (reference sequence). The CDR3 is CASTRQTMNTEAFF. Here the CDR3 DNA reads TGTGCCAGTACCCGACAGACCATGAACACTGAAGCTTTCTTT.

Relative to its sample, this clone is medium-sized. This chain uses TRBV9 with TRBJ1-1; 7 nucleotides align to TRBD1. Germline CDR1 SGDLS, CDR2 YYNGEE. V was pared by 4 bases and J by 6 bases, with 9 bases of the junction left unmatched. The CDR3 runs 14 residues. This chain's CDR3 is CASSPGGYGAEAFF. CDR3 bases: TGTGCCAGCAGCCCAGGGGGGTACGGGGCTGAAGCTTTCTTT. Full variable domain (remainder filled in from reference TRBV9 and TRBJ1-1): DSGVTQTPKHLITATGQRVTLRCSPRSGDLSVYWYQQSLDQGLQFLIQYYNGEERAKGNILERFSAQQFPDLHSELNLSSLELGDSALYFCASSPGGYGAEAFFGQGTRLTVV.

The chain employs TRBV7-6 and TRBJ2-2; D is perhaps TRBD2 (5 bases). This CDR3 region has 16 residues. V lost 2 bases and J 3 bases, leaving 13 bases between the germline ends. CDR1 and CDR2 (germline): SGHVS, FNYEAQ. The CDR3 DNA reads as TGTGCCAGCAGCTTAAACGGCGGGTTCTACACCGGGGAGCTGTTTTTT. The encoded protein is CASSLNGGFYTGELFF.